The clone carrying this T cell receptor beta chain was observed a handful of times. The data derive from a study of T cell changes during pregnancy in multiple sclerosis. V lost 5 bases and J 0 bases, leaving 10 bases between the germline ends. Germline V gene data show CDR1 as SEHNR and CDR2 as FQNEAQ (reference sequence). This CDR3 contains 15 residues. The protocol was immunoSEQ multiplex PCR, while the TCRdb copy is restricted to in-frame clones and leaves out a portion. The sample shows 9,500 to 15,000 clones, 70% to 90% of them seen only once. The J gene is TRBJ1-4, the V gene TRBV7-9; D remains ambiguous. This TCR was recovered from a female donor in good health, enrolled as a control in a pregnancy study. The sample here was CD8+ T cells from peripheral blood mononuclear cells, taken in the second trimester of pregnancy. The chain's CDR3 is CASSGDVTTNEKLFF. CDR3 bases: TGTGCCAGCAGCGGAGACGTTACAACTAATGAAAAACTGTTTTTT. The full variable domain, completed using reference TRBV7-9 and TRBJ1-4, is DTGVSQNPRHKITKRGQNVTFRCDPISEHNRLYWYRQTLGQGPEFLTYFQNEAQLEKSRLLSDRFSAERPKGSFSTLEIQRTEQGDSAMYLCASSGDVTTNEKLFFGSGTQLSVL.